The present TCR beta chain was sequenced within a study of beta chain features in type 1 diabetes. Across the study: Sorted cells, some 110 million in number, were examined across all samples.

With regard to this clone: Antigen: not known. One base away lies a much larger clone, so this may be a sequencing read error.

Expressed TCRB transcripts were sequenced because the isolated RNA had all been reverse transcribed beforehand. The data were produced by immunoSEQ multiplex PCR, yet TCRdb's version contains in-frame clones alone and is incomplete. The table shows around 180,000 clones, with approximately 7.8% occurring only once. It was one heparinised blood draw, averaging around 100 mL, that each donor gave. Study results and limitations: Type 1 diabetes patients had TCRB CDR3s that were shorter (moderately but significantly so) in all four CD4+ subsets.

The germline V and J ends were trimmed by 0 bases and 4 bases, with 5 bases remaining between them. CDR1 and CDR2 from the germline V gene are SGHNT and YYREEE (reference sequence). The CDR3 covers 12 residues. The genes are TRBV5-4 and TRBJ2-7; D ambiguous. The sequence was collected from a woman aged 35 to 49 with type 1 diabetes. Sequenced sample: central memory CD4+ T cells from blood. CDR3 sequence reads: CASSLANYEQYF. The CDR3 region has the DNA TGTGCCAGCAGCTTGGCCAATTACGAGCAGTACTTC. Combining the CDR3 with reference TRBV5-4 and TRBJ2-7 gives the whole variable domain ETGVTQSPTHLIKTRGQQVTLRCSSQSGHNTVSWYQQALGQGPQFIFQYYREEENGRGNFPPRFSGLQFPNYSSELNVNALELDDSALYLCASSLANYEQYFGPGTRLTVT.